The 21 T cell receptor beta chains presented below share a single source sample, sequenced in a study of post-analysis software for immune sequencing data. Points from the study as a whole: Controls showed lower frequencies than patients for five TRBV segments, and TRBV5-6, TRBV5-1 and TRBV20-1 were among these.

Tagging with unique molecular identifiers was a feature of the TCR beta cDNA libraries. One entry per CDR3 protein results from TCRdb running MiXCR on the PCR reads. The profile shows hundreds of thousands of distinct CDR3 sequences, about 27% of them singletons. Their target antigens are unknown. Sequencing was performed on blood. The source of these receptors is a girl aged 10-17 years with multiple sclerosis.

The V call is TRBV25-1, the J call TRBJ2-7; tentative D call: TRBD2 (5 bases). V lost 6 bases and J 7 bases, leaving 13 bases between the germline ends. Germline V lookup: CDR1 MGHDK, CDR2 SYGVNS. This CDR3 contains 12 residues. CDR3 amino acids: CASSGVFNEQYF. The CDR3 DNA follows: TGTGCCAGCAGCGGGGTATTCAATGAGCAGTACTTC.

This clonotype turned up a few times. The chain recombines TRBV7-2 with TRBJ2-4; no definite D call. The V end lost 5 bases, the J end lost 7 bases, and 12 bases lay between the germline ends. The V gene's germline CDR1 is SGHTA and CDR2 FQGNSA. This CDR3 has 13 residues. The CDR3 spells CASSPDVQNIQYF. In DNA form, the CDR3 reads TGTGCCAGCAGCCCTGACGTCCAGAACATTCAGTACTTC.

The chain links TRBV7-2 to TRBJ1-5; a weak D match, TRBD1 (6 bases). Between the trimmed V and J ends, which lost 1 base and 1 base, there was a span of 17 bases. The CDR3 consists of 18 residues. The germline CDR1 and CDR2 sequences are SGHTA and FQGNSA. CDR3 DNA: TGTGCCAGCAGCTTAGATCTAGGGGGGGGTATAAGCAATCAGCCCCAGCATTTT. Translating gives CASSLDLGGGISNQPQHF.

This chain connects TRBV28 to TRBJ2-2, with 10 bases matching TRBD1. V dropped 6 bases and J dropped 3; count of bases not matched to a gene: 4. This CDR3 has 15 amino acids. Germline loops: CDR1 MDHEN, CDR2 SYDVKM. The CDR3 DNA sequence: TGTGCCAGCAGACCCGACAGGGGGCACACCGGGGAGCTGTTTTTT. Translating it yields CASRPDRGHTGELFF.

This chain uses TRBV20-1 with TRBJ2-1; weak D call: TRBD2 (7 bases). The V gene's germline CDR1 is DFQATT and CDR2 SNEGSKA (reference sequence). The V end lost 1 base, the J end lost 7 bases, and 17 bases lay between the germline ends. The CDR3 has 15 amino acids. Written as DNA, the CDR3 is TGCAGTGCTAGAGTTGCGGGGGCCCTAGGAAATGAGCAGTTCTTC. Translated: CSARVAGALGNEQFF.

As regards this clonotype: A much larger clone is a single base away; this may be a read error. This chain uses TRBV20-1 with TRBJ2-5; maybe TRBD1 (6 bases). CDR3 length: 11 amino acids. In germline, CDR1 is DFQATT, CDR2 SNEGSKA (reference sequence). V was trimmed by 4 bases and J by 5 bases, leaving 8 bases between them. CDR3 amino acids: CSATQGETQYF. For the CDR3, the DNA is TGCAGTGCTACTCAGGGGGAGACCCAGTACTTC.

This clonotype was seen only once. The chain uses TRBV20-1 and TRBJ2-4, with TRBD2 identical over 11 bases. With the DNA end fitting TRBJ2-7 better, the J assignment may be wrong. The V gene's germline CDR1 is DFQATT and CDR2 SNEGSKA (reference sequence). The CDR3 extends over 15 amino acids. This CDR3 is CSAPPRGLAANEQYF. The CDR3 nucleotides read TGCAGTGCCCCTCCCCGGGGACTAGCGGCCAACGAGCAGTACTTC.

The V gene is TRBV10-3, the J gene TRBJ1-2; no definite D call. V shed 3 bases and J shed 1 base, with 6 bases lying between them. This CDR3 contains 13 residues. Looked up from germline, CDR1 is ENHRY and CDR2 is SYGVKD. CDR3 in amino acids: CAISDPLNYGYTF. CDR3 DNA sequence: TGTGCCATCAGTGACCCGCTTAACTATGGCTACACCTTC.

This chain uses TRBV29-1 with TRBJ2-3; D gene unclear. The CDR3 contains 13 residues. V dropped 3 bases and J dropped 0 bases, with 7 bases sitting between them. Germline V gene data show CDR1 as SQVTM and CDR2 as ANQGSEA. The CDR3 loop reads CSVESSSTDTQYF. The DNA for the CDR3 is TGCAGCGTTGAGTCATCTAGCACAGATACGCAGTATTTT.

This clonotype was detected only a few times. The genes are TRBV12-3 or TRBV12-4 and TRBJ2-3, with D possibly matching TRBD2 (6 bases). V was clipped by 0 bases and J by 2 bases, with 12 bases between them. This CDR3 is built from 16 residues. This chain's CDR3 is CASSLAGTGYTDTQYF. The CDR3 coding sequence is TGTGCCAGCAGTTTAGCTGGGACTGGATACACAGATACGCAGTATTTT.

The gene calls are TRBV7-2 and TRBJ2-1, with TRBD2 matching over 8 bases. The junction had 10 bases not matched to a gene; V was cut back by 4 bases and J by 5 bases. Germline CDR1 is SGHTA and CDR2 is FQGNSA. The CDR3 contains 16 residues. The CDR3 DNA reads as TGTGCCAGCAGCTCCTACCCTAGCGGGTCAAACAATGAGCAGTTCTTC. Protein product: CASSSYPSGSNNEQFF. The variable domain in full, completed from reference TRBV7-2 and TRBJ2-1, reads GAGVSQSPSNKVTEKGKDVELRCDPISGHTALYWYRQSLGQGLEFLIYFQGNSAPDKSGLPSDRFSAERTGGSVSTLTIQRTQQEDSAVYLCASSSYPSGSNNEQFFGPGTRLTVL.

At least ten counts were recorded for this clonotype. This chain connects TRBV20-1 to TRBJ2-5; possibly TRBD2 for D (5 bases). Germline CDR1 is DFQATT and CDR2 is SNEGSKA (reference sequence). CDR3 length equals 15 residues. V lost 6 bases and J 2 bases, leaving 19 bases between the germline ends. CDR3 nucleotides: TGCAGTGCACCGACCCCCGGGCCGGGACAAGAGACCCAGTACTTC. Amino acid sequence: CSAPTPGPGQETQYF.

V and J are TRBV2 and TRBJ2-5; possible D gene TRBD1, 5 bases. V lost 6 bases and J lost 5, with 16 bases in between. CDR3 length equals 14 residues. Germline CDR1 SNHLY, CDR2 FYNNEI. Written as DNA, the CDR3 is TGTGCCAGCAGGGACACTGGGTGGGTGGAGACCCAGTACTTC. It specifies CASRDTGWVETQYF. The full variable domain, in which reference TRBV2 and TRBJ2-5 provide the parts outside the CDR3, is EPEVTQTPSHQVTQMGQEVILRCVPISNHLYFYWYRQILGQKVEFLVSFYNNEISEKSEIFDDQFSVERPDGSNFTLKIRSTKLEDSAMYFCASRDTGWVETQYFGPGTRLLVL.

Note on this clonotype: Possible read error: a much larger clone is one base away. V gene TRBV12-3 or TRBV12-4 combines with J gene TRBJ1-2; 8 bases are a match to TRBD1. The CDR3 contains 12 residues. CDR3 sequence reads: CTSSLTGAGYTF. As DNA, the CDR3 is TGTACCAGCAGTTTGACAGGGGCTGGCTACACCTTC.

This clonotype was recorded a few times. One end of the junction varies from germline; a read error may be responsible. The chain links TRBV20-1 to TRBJ2-5; D not resolved. The CDR3 extends over 12 amino acids. Germline V lookup: CDR1 DFQATT, CDR2 SNEGSKA (reference sequence). The CDR3 bases are TGCGGTGCTAGAGATCAGGTCAATGAGCAGTACTTC. The encoded protein is CGARDQVNEQYF.

This chain connects TRBV6-5 to TRBJ2-7; D perhaps matches TRBD1 (6 bases). The V end was cut by 11 bases, the J end by 3 bases, with 23 bases between. Germline CDR1 is MNHEY and CDR2 is SVGAGI. The length of the CDR3 is 15 residues. CDR3 in amino acids: CARSISGTWDYEQYF. CDR3 coding DNA: TGTGCCCGCTCGATTTCCGGGACATGGGACTACGAGCAGTACTTC.

This clonotype was picked up a small number of times. The rearrangement links TRBV20-1 to TRBJ2-7, with 7 bases matching TRBD2. Germline CDR1 DFQATT, CDR2 SNEGSKA (reference sequence). This CDR3 contains 14 residues. With 6 bases clipped from V and 3 bases from J, the junction kept 11 bases outside the gene matches. The CDR3 loop reads CSAVLAGARYEQYF. CDR3 DNA sequence: TGCAGTGCAGTGTTGGCGGGAGCCCGCTACGAGCAGTACTTC.

The chain couples TRBV12-3 or TRBV12-4 to TRBJ1-1; D may be TRBD1 (5 bases). V was trimmed by 5 bases and J by 4 bases, leaving 14 bases between them. This CDR3 has 14 amino acids. The CDR3 coding sequence is TGTGCCAGCAGTCCGGGACGGTTAAGCACTGAAGCTTTCTTT. Translated: CASSPGRLSTEAFF.

The CDR3 nucleotides read TGTGCCAGCAGTGAATGGGCGGGAGGCACAGATACGCAGTATTTT. Translated, it gives CASSEWAGGTDTQYF. The J gene is TRBJ2-3, the V gene TRBV25-1; 7 nucleotides align to TRBD2. The CDR3 length is 15 residues. The V gene's germline CDR1 is MGHDK and CDR2 SYGVNS. J gave up 1 base and V 1 base, and 2 bases lay outside the gene matches.

This clonotype appeared a few times. Here the CDR3 reads CASSSRGGGSFF. The DNA for the CDR3 is TGTGCCAGCAGTTCCCGCGGGGGGGGGTCTTTCTTT. The chain couples TRBV27 to TRBJ1-1; possible D gene TRBD1, 5 bases. The length of the CDR3 is 12 residues. Deletions cut 4 bases from V and 12 bases from J, with 15 bases between. Germline assignment: CDR1 MNHEY and CDR2 SMNVEV (reference sequence).

Concerning this clonotype: Relative to the germline gene, one junction end is altered; a read error may explain this. The rearrangement uses TRBV2 and TRBJ2-1, with a possible D match to TRBD2 (6 bases). This CDR3 is built from 11 residues. The V gene's germline CDR1 is SNHLY and CDR2 FYNNEI. The DNA for the CDR3 is TGTGCCAGCAGCGCTAGCGTCCGCGCCCTCTTC. Amino acids: CASSASVRALF.